These 7 T cell receptor beta chains came from one sample sequenced in a study of T cell clonality in common variable immunodeficiency. The study's findings and limits: Fewer deletions and N-nucleotide insertions were reportedly seen in common variable immunodeficiency TCR beta sequences.

For these receptors, no antigen is known. Assay used: immunoSEQ multiplex PCR; TCRdb lists only in-frame clones, some missing. The table lists tens of thousands of clones, with no singletons. Sequencing used peripheral blood mononuclear cells. The source of these receptors is a human donor with common variable immunodeficiency.

By share, this clone counts as medium-sized (0.01 to 0.1%). The missing CDR3 end, 3 residues past where the read stops, is filled in from the germline J gene. The chain has TRBV19 and TRBJ2-1; 10 bases are shared with TRBD2. Germline CDR1 LNHDA, CDR2 SQIVND (reference sequence). With V trimmed by 4 bases and J by 8 bases, 8 bases remained unmatched. The CDR3 has 15 amino acids. The CDR3 is CASSTTSGLSHEQFF. The sequenced part of the CDR3 DNA is TGTGCCAGTAGTACGACTAGCGGGCTTTCCCATGAG.

This clone was seen ten or more times. The DNA ends 3 residues before the CDR3 does, and the rest of the CDR3 is filled in from the germline J gene. The chain carries TRBV29-1 and TRBJ2-7, with 7 bases lining up with TRBD1. This CDR3 contains 13 residues. The V and J ends lost 4 bases and 1 base, in that order; junction bases with no gene match: 4. Germline CDR1 reads SQVTM; CDR2 reads ANQGSEA. Here the CDR3 reads CSVARDRSYEQYF. Incomplete CDR3 DNA: TGCAGCGTTGCCCGGGACAGATCCTACGAG.

This clone has at least ten counts. From the germline J gene comes the end of the CDR3, since the read stops 3 residues before it. The rearrangement links TRBV2 to TRBJ1-1, with 9 bases identical to TRBD1. The germline V gene has CDR1 SNHLY and CDR2 FYNNEI. The CDR3 has 12 amino acids. CDR3 DNA, as far as it was read: TGTGCCAGCGGGACAGGGACCAGAAAA. Encoded protein: CASGTGTRK. The CDR3 reads in full as CASGTGTRKAFF.

This clone has a handful of counts. The read comes to an end 3 residues before the CDR3 does, leaving the germline J gene to fill in the end. The chain joins TRBV7-6 to TRBJ2-2, with TRBD2 matching 7 bases. The CDR3 sequence is 16 residues long. From germline, CDR1 is SGHVS and CDR2 FNYEAQ. The V and J ends lost 5 bases and 3 bases, in that order; junction bases with no gene match: 9. CDR3 DNA (partial): TGTGCCAGCAGCGCGTGGACTAGGGGAGACACCGGGGAG. Translating it yields CASSAWTRGDTGE. The CDR3 in its entirety is CASSAWTRGDTGELFF.

This clone was found many times. Other DNA sequences in the same sample also yield this CDR3. CDR3: CASLTGSGSYEQYF. CDR3 DNA (partial): TGTGCCAGCTTGACAGGGTCAGGTTCATACGAG. The chain joins TRBV2 to TRBJ2-7; 7 nucleotides match TRBD1. The CDR3 is cut off 3 residues early in the read; its end comes from the germline J gene. The CDR3 consists of 14 residues. Germline V gives CDR1 SNHLY, CDR2 FYNNEI. After removal of 8 bases from V and 4 bases from J, the junction contained 11 bases not matched to a gene.

In this sample, this clone turned up a few times. The read falls 3 residues short of the CDR3 end, and the missing part is taken from the germline J gene. The chain carries TRBV11-2 and TRBJ2-7; D gene uncertain. V lost 4 bases and J 3 bases, leaving 4 bases between the germline ends. Per the germline V gene, CDR1 is SGHAT and CDR2 is FQNNGV. The CDR3 length is 11 residues. CDR3 DNA, as far as it was read: TGTGCCAGCAGCTCTAACTACGAG. It codes for CASSSNYE. The whole CDR3 protein is CASSSNYEQYF.

In this sample, this clone turned up many times. The sequence runs out 3 residues before the end of the CDR3; the remainder is reconstructed from the germline J gene. This chain connects TRBV7-8 to TRBJ2-1; weak D call: TRBD2 (5 bases). CDR1 is SGHVS and CDR2 is FQNEAQ in the germline V gene. Between the trimmed V and J ends, which lost 3 bases and 9 bases, there was a span of 21 bases. The CDR3 is 16 residues long. The sequenced part of the CDR3 DNA is TGTGCCAGCAGCTTTTTAATCTCCGGGCCCCGGGGTGAG. It is translated as CASSFLISGPRGE. The whole CDR3 protein reads CASSFLISGPRGEQFF.